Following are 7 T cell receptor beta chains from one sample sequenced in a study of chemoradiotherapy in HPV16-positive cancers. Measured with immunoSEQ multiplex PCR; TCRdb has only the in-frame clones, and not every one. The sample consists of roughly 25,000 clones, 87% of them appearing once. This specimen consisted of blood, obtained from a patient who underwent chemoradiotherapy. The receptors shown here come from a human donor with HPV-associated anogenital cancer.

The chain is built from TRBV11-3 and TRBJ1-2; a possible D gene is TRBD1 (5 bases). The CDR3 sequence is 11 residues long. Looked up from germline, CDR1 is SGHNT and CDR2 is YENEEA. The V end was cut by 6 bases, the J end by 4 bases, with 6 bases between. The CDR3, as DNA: TGTGCCAGCAGAGACAGCTATGGCTACACCTTC. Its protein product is CASRDSYGYTF.

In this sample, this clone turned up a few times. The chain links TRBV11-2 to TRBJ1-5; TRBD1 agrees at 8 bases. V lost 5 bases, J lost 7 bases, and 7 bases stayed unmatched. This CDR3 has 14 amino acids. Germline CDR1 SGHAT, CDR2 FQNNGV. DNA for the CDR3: TGTGCCAGCAGCCTCGGACAGGGCGAGCAGCCCCAGCATTTT. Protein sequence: CASSLGQGEQPQHF.

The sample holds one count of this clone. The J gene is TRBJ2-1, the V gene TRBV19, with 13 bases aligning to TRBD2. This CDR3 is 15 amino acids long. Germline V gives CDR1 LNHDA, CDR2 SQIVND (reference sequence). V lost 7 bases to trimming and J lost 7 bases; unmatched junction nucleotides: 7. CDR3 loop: CASTMGTSGINEQFF. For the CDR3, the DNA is TGTGCCAGTACCATGGGGACTAGCGGGATAAATGAGCAGTTCTTC.

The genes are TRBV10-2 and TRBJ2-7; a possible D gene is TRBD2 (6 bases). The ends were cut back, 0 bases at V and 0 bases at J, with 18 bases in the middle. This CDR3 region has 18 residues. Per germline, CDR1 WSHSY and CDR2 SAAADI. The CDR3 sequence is CASSESRLIAVSSYEQYF. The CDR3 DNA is TGCGCCAGCAGTGAGTCGCGTCTTATAGCGGTAAGCTCCTACGAGCAGTACTTC.

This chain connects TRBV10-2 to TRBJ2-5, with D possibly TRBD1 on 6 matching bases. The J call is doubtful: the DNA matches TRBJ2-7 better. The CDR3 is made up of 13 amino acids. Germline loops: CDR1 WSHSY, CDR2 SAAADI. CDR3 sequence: CASSEGGSYEQYF. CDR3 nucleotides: TGCGCCAGCAGTGAAGGGGGATCCTACGAGCAGTACTTC.

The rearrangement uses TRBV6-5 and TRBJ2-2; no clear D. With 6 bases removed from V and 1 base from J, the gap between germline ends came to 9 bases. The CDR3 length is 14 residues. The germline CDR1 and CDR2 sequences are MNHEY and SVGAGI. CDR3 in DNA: TGTGCCAGCAGGCCTCAGGTGAACACCGGGGAGCTGTTTTTT. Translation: CASRPQVNTGELFF.

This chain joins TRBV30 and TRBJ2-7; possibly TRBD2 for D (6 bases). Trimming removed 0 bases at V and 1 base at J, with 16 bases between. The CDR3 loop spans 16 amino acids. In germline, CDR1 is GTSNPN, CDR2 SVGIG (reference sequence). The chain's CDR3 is CAWSVEWRVLSYEQYF. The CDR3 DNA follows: TGTGCCTGGAGTGTAGAGTGGAGGGTTCTGTCCTACGAGCAGTACTTC. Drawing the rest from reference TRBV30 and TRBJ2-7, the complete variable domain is SQTIHQWPATLVQPVGSPLSLECTVEGTSNPNLYWYRQAAGRGLQLLFYSVGIGQISSEVPQNLSASRPQDRQFILSSKKLLLSDSGFYLCAWSVEWRVLSYEQYFGPGTRLTVT.